This T cell receptor beta chain was captured by sequencing in a study of cytomegalovirus exposure and HLA in healthy donors. Study information: Earlier work reported around 110 million unique TCR beta sequences from 180 million or so T cells. General study results and limits: With later analysis, a missense DCLRE1C variant became linked to TCR beta V- and J-gene trimming. The authors confirmed in vitro that three CMV-associated chains were specific for CMV antigens.

60 Vbeta and 13 Jbeta primers were used in PCR. Clones were read by immunoSEQ multiplex PCR, and TCRdb kept only the in-frame ones, dropping some. The data contain some 40,000 clones, 65% to 90% of them singletons. For this clone: No antigen is known for it.

Trimming took 7 bases from V and 10 from J, leaving 19 bases between them. This CDR3 has 13 residues. Germline lookup yields CDR1 SGHVS and CDR2 FQNEAQ. The sample was PBMCs. The chain combines TRBV7-8 with TRBJ1-1, with TRBD1 as a possible D gene (6 bases). This TCR was sampled from a woman younger than 35 in good health and CMV-seropositive. The CDR3 spells CASKHPQGLGAFF. CDR3 nucleotide sequence: TGTGCCAGCAAGCACCCTCAGGGGCTCGGAGCTTTCTTT.